The sequence of this T cell receptor beta chain was determined in a study of technical replicates of blood from several donors. CDR3 length equals 12 residues. Per germline, CDR1 MDHEN and CDR2 SYDVKM. The V end lost 0 bases, the J end lost 11 bases, and 10 bases lay between the germline ends. TCRdb's table, derived via immunoSEQ multiplex PCR, lists solely in-frame clones and lacks some. Here the sample spans about 73,000 clones, 93% being singletons. The TCR originated in a human donor in good health. Input material: T cells isolated from PBMCs. The chain combines TRBV28 with TRBJ1-1; D call uncertain. CDR3 bases: TGTGCCAGCAGTTTATGGGGAGCGGCGGCTTTCTTT. It specifies CASSLWGAAAFF.